These 8 T cell receptor beta chains were all obtained from the same sample, sequenced in a study of human T cells and chemical hapten exposure. TCRdb redid the calling of the RACE reads with MiXCR, one entry per CDR3 protein. This table has 280,000 or so distinct CDR3 sequences, just under 8% appearing once. Time point meaning: pre-sensitization, week 0. Regarding treatment: therapeutic diphenylcyclopropenone sensitization with weekly scalp DPC. Sequencing used whole blood, obtained in connection with sensitization to the hapten diphenylcyclopropenone (DPC). These receptor sequences come from a man between 18 and 35 years old with alopecia areata. Some clones in this sample may be carry-over from other donors' samples.

This clonotype was counted a few times. V is TRBV24-1 and J is TRBJ2-2; 7 bases are shared with TRBD1. This CDR3 has 14 amino acids. Germline values: CDR1 KGHDR, CDR2 SFDVKD. V was pared by 7 bases and J by 6 bases, with 7 bases of the junction left unmatched. CDR3 region: CATRETGKSGELFF. As DNA, the CDR3 is TGTGCCACCAGGGAGACAGGGAAATCCGGGGAGCTGTTTTTT.

The chain couples TRBV6-2 or TRBV6-3 to TRBJ2-7; possible D gene TRBD1, 6 bases. Germline V gives CDR1 MNHEY, CDR2 SVGEGT. Trimming stripped 6 bases from V and 5 bases from J, with 14 bases between. This CDR3 comprises 13 residues. The CDR3 DNA reads as TGTGCCAGCAGCCACAGGGTCGTCCACGAGCAGTACGTC. Amino acid sequence: CASSHRVVHEQYV.

This clonotype was seen many times. The germline gene is not matched at one end of the junction; a read error may be the cause. The chain uses TRBV12-3 or TRBV12-4 and TRBJ1-5; tentatively, D is TRBD1 (6 bases). The CDR3 covers 14 residues. This CDR3 is CASSLGGLNQPQHF. The CDR3 nucleotides read TGCGCCAGCAGCTTGGGGGGGCTCAATCAGCCCCAGCATTTT.

This clonotype has a count of ten or more. CDR3 residues: CASSPAATNEKLFF. CDR3 DNA: TGTGCCAGCAGCCCGGCAGCAACTAATGAAAAACTGTTTTTT. The chain combines TRBV7-2 with TRBJ1-4, with D hard to call. V lost 5 bases and J lost 0, with 7 bases in between. Germline V gene lookup returns CDR1 SGHTA and CDR2 FQGNSA. The CDR3 runs 14 residues.

This clonotype turned up a few times. V and J are TRBV12-3 or TRBV12-4 and TRBJ2-5; a weak D match, TRBD2 (5 bases). V was cut by 2 bases and J by 1 base, with 14 bases left in between. This CDR3 region has 16 residues. For the CDR3, the DNA is TGTGCCAGCAGTTTACCGGGGTCCGGGATCCAAGAGACCCAGTACTTC. Protein product: CASSLPGSGIQETQYF.

This clonotype was found a few times. V usage is TRBV9 and J usage is TRBJ2-3; D gene unclear. CDR3 length: 12 amino acids. Germline CDR1 SGDLS, CDR2 YYNGEE. The V end lost 0 bases, the J end lost 5 bases, and 4 bases lay between the germline ends. CDR3 coding DNA: TGTGCCAGCAGCGTAGGGGTAGATACGCAGTATTTT. Translation gives CASSVGVDTQYF.

In this sample, this clonotype turned up a few times. The gene calls are TRBV5-6 and TRBJ2-4; D possibly corresponds to TRBD1 (5 bases). Trimming cost V 0 bases and J 0 bases, with 7 bases left between them. CDR1 is SGHDT and CDR2 is YYEEEE in the germline V gene. CDR3 length equals 15 residues. The CDR3 coding sequence is TGTGCCAGCAGCTTGGGACAGATAGCCAAAAACATTCAGTACTTC. Translation gives CASSLGQIAKNIQYF.

The chain is built from TRBV24-1 and TRBJ2-3; tentatively, D is TRBD1 or TRBD2 (5 bases each). V was pared by 3 bases and J by 4 bases, with 22 bases between. CDR3 length: 18 residues. Germline V lookup: CDR1 KGHDR, CDR2 SFDVKD. The CDR3 here is CATSDPGTGALGSDTQYF. The CDR3 nucleotides read TGTGCCACCAGTGATCCAGGGACCGGGGCTTTAGGATCAGATACGCAGTATTTT.